These T cell receptor beta chains were read from a single sample in a study of glioma-infiltrating T cells. TCRdb reanalysed the multiplex PCR reads using MiXCR and keeps one entry per CDR3 protein. The sample has approximately 120,000 distinct CDR3 sequences; less than 30% are singletons. Sequenced input: glioma tissue, nonneoplastic brain tissue, or PBMCs (not recorded which). These receptors all stem from a human donor with low-grade glioma or glioblastoma, undergoing nonglioma brain surgery, or in good health (not recorded which). Each CDR3 is given with its conserved first and last residue.

v_gene | CDR3aa
TRBV5-1 | CASSLLAGASEQYF
TRBV9 | CASSARVSTGANVLTF
TRBV12-3/TRBV12-4 | CASSLVLRVDVGTSGRRAQNIQYF
TRBV3-1 | CASSRNSESARYGYTF
TRBV13 | CASSPRLAGGYNEQFF
TRBV4-1 | CASSQEKTTAGGYEQYF
TRBV5-1 | CASSPPGNEKFF
TRBV6-1 | CASSLLAGGPYEQYF
TRBV7-2 | CASSSGSGGAEQFF
TRBV29-1 | CSSSGDEETQYF
TRBV6-5 | CASSYRKGTAGGQPQHF
TRBV2 | CATTTGADYGYTF
TRBV20-1 | CSARRPSYNEQFF
TRBV7-2 | CASSLSISGANVLTF
TRBV20-1 | CSAREATGNLNF
TRBV6-2/TRBV6-3 | CASSPEGRTFNEQFF
TRBV19 | CASIAGGASNTEAFF
TRBV29-1 | CSVGVLSSHEQYF
TRBV28 | CASSLRNFADTQYF
TRBV29-1 | CSVGEDDTEAFF
TRBV2 | CASKTSGTQETQYF
TRBV24-1 | CATSGIGTARTQYF
TRBV5-1 | CASSLDGYETQYF
TRBV9 | CAISVAPHWPANYGYTF
TRBV18 | CASSPTSGRSSYEQYF
TRBV12-3/TRBV12-4 | CASGQGAMTDTQYF
TRBV5-1 | CASSWGQPVNEQFF
TRBV6-1 | CASRGLADRTDTQYF
TRBV5-1 | CVSSYGKGRSGTEAFF
TRBV6-2/TRBV6-3 | CASSRRLDTQYF
TRBV20-1 | CSASNRDTYEQYF
TRBV7-9 | CASSAVNTEAFF
TRBV4-1 | CASSQGQYSNQPQHF
TRBV6-2/TRBV6-3 | CASSRRTGGDGYTF
TRBV27 | CASSRDHVETQYF
TRBV7-2 | CASSFTSGTGDSPLHF
TRBV7-3 | CASSLIPGGHQETQYF
TRBV20-1 | CSARASRGGTGFSPLHF
TRBV11-3 | CASSFAFGDTQYF
TRBV14 | CASSHRFEQFF
TRBV2 | CASITTGETQYF
TRBV6-2/TRBV6-3 | CASRGLGGELFF
TRBV9 | CAGSPRLNEQFF
TRBV29-1 | CSVGTYSYNEQFF
TRBV25-1 | CASSGRSATEAFF
TRBV5-1 | CASSLSDRPHNEQFF
TRBV11-2 | CASSRTGGSTSYEQYF
TRBV10-1 | CASSPRDIRYNEQFF
TRBV12-3/TRBV12-4 | CASSSPGQGGEAFF
TRBV29-1 | CSVADSNQTQHF
TRBV19 | CASSMGPSRNQPQHF
TRBV7-8 | CASSLGAGGTYEQYF
TRBV7-2 | CASSLRQQQFF
TRBV15 | CATSRGRRRTYTQYF
TRBV2 | CASHRERTKAFF
TRBV25-1 | CASSWTESSYNSPLHF
TRBV7-9 | CASSFPSFTEAFF
TRBV19 | CASSMGLYEQYF
TRBV7-3 | CASSPRGPQETQYF
TRBV7-3 | CASSAQFTDTQYF